Listed below are T cell receptor beta chains from one sample, sequenced in a study of OX40 agonist ivuxolimab in advanced cancers. The method was immunoSEQ multiplex PCR; TCRdb's version includes in-frame clones alone and lacks a portion of them. Found here are roughly 100,000 clones, around 91% of them singletons; the top ten hold around 1.6%. Material: CD4+ or CD8+ T cells sorted from blood, obtained in a trial of the OX40 agonist ivuxolimab. The receptor source for this set is an adult with an advanced solid tumor such as melanoma, head and neck, liver or kidney cancer. Each CDR3 is given with its conserved first and last residue. D genes are given only for firm matches. Size tells how often a clone was seen (once, few, many) or the class of an expanded clone, and some rows leave it out.

J gene: TRBJ2-3; V gene: TRBV18; D gene: TRBD2; clone size: NA; CDR3 protein: CASSPRTSGTDTQYF; CDR3 DNA: TGTGCCAGCTCACCACGGACTAGCGGCACAGATACGCAGTATTTT
J gene: TRBJ1-2; V gene: TRBV7-2; D gene: NA; clone size: once; CDR3 protein: CASSSQINRDTPYGYTF; CDR3 DNA: TGTGCCAGCAGCTCACAGATCAACCGGGACACCCCCTATGGCTACACCTTC
J gene: TRBJ2-7; V gene: TRBV7-2; D gene: NA; clone size: NA; CDR3 protein: CASSLDRHREQYF; CDR3 DNA: TGTGCCAGCAGTCTTGACAGGCATCGCGAGCAGTACTTC
J gene: TRBJ2-2; V gene: TRBV11-3; D gene: TRBD1; clone size: once; CDR3 protein: CASSFQGAAGELFF; CDR3 DNA: TGTGCCAGCAGCTTTCAGGGGGCGGCCGGGGAGCTGTTTTTT
J gene: TRBJ2-3; V gene: TRBV7-8; D gene: TRBD2; clone size: NA; CDR3 protein: CASSLGVAGGPTDTQYF; CDR3 DNA: TGTGCCAGCAGCTTAGGTGTGGCGGGAGGGCCGACGGATACGCAGTATTTT
J gene: TRBJ2-3; V gene: TRBV30; D gene: TRBD1; clone size: NA; CDR3 protein: CARGPTRTDTQYF; CDR3 DNA: TGTGCTAGGGGGCCCACCAGGACAGATACGCAGTATTTT
J gene: TRBJ1-1; V gene: TRBV19; D gene: TRBD1; clone size: NA; CDR3 protein: CASSFRTGINTEAFF; CDR3 DNA: TGTGCCAGTAGTTTCCGGACAGGGATCAACACTGAAGCTTTCTTT
J gene: TRBJ2-2; V gene: TRBV5-1; D gene: NA; clone size: NA; CDR3 protein: CASSLIGGRGTGELFF; CDR3 DNA: TGCGCCAGCAGCTTGATAGGGGGACGGGGGACCGGGGAGCTGTTTTTT
J gene: TRBJ1-1; V gene: TRBV14; D gene: NA; clone size: NA; CDR3 protein: CASSMNTEAFF; CDR3 DNA: TGTGCCAGCAGCATGAACACTGAAGCTTTCTTT
J gene: TRBJ1-5; V gene: TRBV30; D gene: NA; clone size: NA; CDR3 protein: CAWSESVNQPQHF; CDR3 DNA: TGTGCCTGGAGTGAGTCAGTCAATCAGCCCCAGCATTTT
J gene: TRBJ2-3; V gene: TRBV11-3; D gene: NA; clone size: NA; CDR3 protein: CASSQRPYGTDTQYF; CDR3 DNA: TGTGCCAGCAGCCAGAGACCGTACGGCACAGATACGCAGTATTTT
J gene: TRBJ2-7; V gene: TRBV30; D gene: TRBD1; clone size: NA; CDR3 protein: CAWREKYRGRSEQYF; CDR3 DNA: TGTGCCTGGAGAGAAAAATACAGGGGGCGGAGCGAGCAGTACTTC
J gene: TRBJ2-1; V gene: TRBV6-6; D gene: NA; clone size: NA; CDR3 protein: CASSLAYPPYEQFF; CDR3 DNA: TGTGCCAGCAGTCTAGCCTATCCTCCCTACGAGCAGTTCTTC
J gene: TRBJ2-2; V gene: TRBV11-2; D gene: NA; clone size: NA; CDR3 protein: CASSLVQTNTGELFF; CDR3 DNA: TGTGCCAGCAGCTTAGTCCAGACGAACACCGGGGAGCTGTTTTTT
J gene: TRBJ1-1; V gene: TRBV7-9; D gene: TRBD1; clone size: NA; CDR3 protein: CASSLEGALNTEAFF; CDR3 DNA: TGTGCCAGCAGCTTAGAGGGGGCCTTGAACACTGAAGCTTTCTTT
J gene: TRBJ2-7; V gene: TRBV15; D gene: NA; clone size: NA; CDR3 protein: CATKVDRSLYEQYF; CDR3 DNA: TGTGCCACCAAGGTCGATCGATCTCTGTACGAGCAGTACTTC
J gene: TRBJ2-3; V gene: TRBV10-3; D gene: NA; clone size: NA; CDR3 protein: CAISDTGLGDTQYF; CDR3 DNA: TGTGCCATCAGTGACACAGGGCTGGGAGATACGCAGTATTTT
J gene: TRBJ2-3; V gene: TRBV30; D gene: TRBD2; clone size: NA; CDR3 protein: CAWRLAGGGLSDTQYF; CDR3 DNA: TGTGCCTGGCGTTTAGCGGGGGGGGGTTTATCTGATACGCAGTATTTT
J gene: TRBJ2-3; V gene: TRBV7-9; D gene: TRBD2; clone size: NA; CDR3 protein: CASSLVRGVAGVRDTQYF; CDR3 DNA: TGTGCCAGCAGCCTCGTTCGGGGAGTAGCGGGAGTACGAGATACGCAGTATTTT
J gene: TRBJ1-4; V gene: TRBV9; D gene: NA; clone size: NA; CDR3 protein: CASSVGVGTNEKLFF; CDR3 DNA: TGTGCCAGCAGCGTAGGTGTGGGTACTAATGAAAAACTGTTTTTT
J gene: TRBJ2-7; V gene: TRBV18; D gene: NA; clone size: NA; CDR3 protein: CASSPPGRGDQVEQYF; CDR3 DNA: TGTGCCAGCTCACCACCGGGTCGAGGCGACCAAGTCGAGCAGTACTTC
J gene: TRBJ2-1; V gene: TRBV29-1; D gene: TRBD2; clone size: few; CDR3 protein: CSVEEAQREGQHEQFF; CDR3 DNA: TGCAGCGTTGAAGAGGCCCAGCGGGAGGGCCAGCATGAGCAGTTCTTC
J gene: TRBJ2-2; V gene: TRBV6-5; D gene: NA; clone size: NA; CDR3 protein: CASREPGTGELFF; CDR3 DNA: TGTGCCAGCCGGGAACCGGGGACCGGGGAGCTGTTTTTT
J gene: TRBJ2-3; V gene: TRBV7-3; D gene: NA; clone size: NA; CDR3 protein: CASSRSGGETQYF; CDR3 DNA: TGTGCCAGCAGCCGGAGCGGTGGGGAAACGCAGTATTTT
J gene: TRBJ1-1; V gene: TRBV7-6; D gene: NA; clone size: NA; CDR3 protein: CASSLASGLTEAFF; CDR3 DNA: TGTGCCAGCAGCTTAGCCTCGGGTCTCACTGAAGCTTTCTTT
J gene: TRBJ1-1; V gene: TRBV5-6; D gene: NA; clone size: many; CDR3 protein: CASSLGARYTEAFF; CDR3 DNA: TGTGCCAGCAGCTTGGGGGCTCGGTACACTGAAGCTTTCTTT
J gene: TRBJ2-7; V gene: TRBV19; D gene: NA; clone size: NA; CDR3 protein: CASSTRGRLDEQYF; CDR3 DNA: TGTGCCAGTAGTACAAGGGGGAGGTTGGACGAGCAGTACTTC
J gene: TRBJ2-1; V gene: TRBV5-6; D gene: NA; clone size: NA; CDR3 protein: CASSAINGGASYNEQFF; CDR3 DNA: TGTGCCAGCAGCGCGATTAATGGGGGGGCTTCCTACAATGAGCAGTTCTTC
J gene: TRBJ1-6; V gene: TRBV7-9; D gene: NA; clone size: few; CDR3 protein: CASRAGFVNSPLHF; CDR3 DNA: TGTGCCAGCAGGGCAGGGTTTGTGAATTCACCCCTCCACTTT
J gene: TRBJ2-5; V gene: TRBV7-2; D gene: NA; clone size: NA; CDR3 protein: CASSLAPGGGSMETQYF; CDR3 DNA: TGTGCCAGCAGCTTAGCCCCGGGGGGCGGGAGTATGGAGACCCAGTACTTC
J gene: TRBJ2-5; V gene: TRBV6-1; D gene: TRBD1; clone size: NA; CDR3 protein: CASSETRQGRETQYF; CDR3 DNA: TGTGCCAGCAGTGAGACCCGACAGGGTCGGGAGACCCAGTACTTC
J gene: TRBJ2-7; V gene: TRBV7-2; D gene: TRBD2; clone size: NA; CDR3 protein: CASSFKLAGSGEQYF; CDR3 DNA: TGTGCCAGCAGCTTTAAACTAGCGGGAAGCGGAGAGCAGTACTTC
J gene: TRBJ2-4; V gene: TRBV5-1; D gene: NA; clone size: NA; CDR3 protein: CASSLSEVHKNIQYF; CDR3 DNA: TGCGCCAGCAGCTTGAGCGAGGTCCACAAAAACATTCAGTACTTC
J gene: TRBJ2-3; V gene: TRBV10-3; D gene: TRBD2; clone size: NA; CDR3 protein: CAIAASGTDTQYF; CDR3 DNA: TGTGCCATCGCGGCTAGCGGTACAGATACGCAGTATTTT
J gene: TRBJ2-1; V gene: TRBV13; D gene: TRBD2; clone size: NA; CDR3 protein: CASRTPLYSGSRKNEQFF; CDR3 DNA: TGTGCCAGCAGGACCCCACTATACAGCGGGAGTCGGAAGAATGAGCAGTTCTTC
J gene: TRBJ2-3; V gene: TRBV6-5; D gene: NA; clone size: NA; CDR3 protein: CASSLVGHTDTQYF; CDR3 DNA: TGTGCCAGCAGTCTAGTGGGTCATACAGATACGCAGTATTTT
J gene: TRBJ2-1; V gene: TRBV19; D gene: NA; clone size: once; CDR3 protein: CASSIRGSGNEQFF; CDR3 DNA: TGTGCCAGTAGTATTCGAGGGAGTGGCAATGAGCAGTTCTTC
J gene: TRBJ1-5; V gene: TRBV7-2; D gene: NA; clone size: NA; CDR3 protein: CASSLNLGAEGQPQHF; CDR3 DNA: TGTGCCAGCAGCTTAAACCTCGGGGCCGAGGGGCAGCCCCAGCATTTT
J gene: TRBJ1-2; V gene: TRBV19; D gene: NA; clone size: NA; CDR3 protein: CASTRTRGNYGYTF; CDR3 DNA: TGTGCCAGTACGCGAACCAGGGGAAACTATGGCTACACCTTC
J gene: TRBJ1-3; V gene: TRBV6-6; D gene: NA; clone size: NA; CDR3 protein: CASSYSPENTIYF; CDR3 DNA: TGTGCCAGCAGTTACTCGCCAGAAAACACCATATATTTT
J gene: TRBJ2-3; V gene: TRBV18; D gene: NA; clone size: NA; CDR3 protein: CASSPFGLRGTGTDTQYF; CDR3 DNA: TGTGCCAGCTCACCATTCGGTCTGAGGGGGACCGGCACAGATACGCAGTATTTT
J gene: TRBJ2-3; V gene: TRBV29-1; D gene: TRBD2; clone size: NA; CDR3 protein: CSGGLAGRVDTQYF; CDR3 DNA: TGCAGCGGTGGGCTAGCGGGAAGGGTAGATACGCAGTATTTT
J gene: TRBJ2-1; V gene: TRBV7-2; D gene: NA; clone size: NA; CDR3 protein: CASSLRSYNEQFF; CDR3 DNA: TGTGCCAGCAGCTTACGGAGTTACAATGAGCAGTTCTTC
J gene: TRBJ1-1; V gene: TRBV13; D gene: NA; clone size: NA; CDR3 protein: CASSSDVPEAFF; CDR3 DNA: TGTGCCAGCAGCTCGGACGTCCCTGAAGCTTTCTTT
J gene: TRBJ2-5; V gene: TRBV15; D gene: TRBD2; clone size: NA; CDR3 protein: CATSREATSGSQTQYF; CDR3 DNA: TGTGCCACCAGCAGAGAAGCCACTAGCGGGAGCCAGACCCAGTACTTC
J gene: TRBJ2-7; V gene: TRBV28; D gene: NA; clone size: NA; CDR3 protein: CASSLGGTTPSYEQYF; CDR3 DNA: TGTGCCAGCAGTTTGGGAGGGACAACGCCCTCCTACGAGCAGTACTTC
J gene: TRBJ2-5; V gene: TRBV7-9; D gene: NA; clone size: NA; CDR3 protein: CASSFPPPGETQYF; CDR3 DNA: TGTGCCAGCAGCTTTCCACCCCCGGGGGAGACCCAGTACTTC
J gene: TRBJ1-1; V gene: TRBV27; D gene: NA; clone size: NA; CDR3 protein: CASSPRTGGFEAFF; CDR3 DNA: TGTGCCAGCAGTCCTAGGACGGGGGGCTTCGAAGCTTTCTTT
J gene: TRBJ1-1; V gene: TRBV18; D gene: NA; clone size: NA; CDR3 protein: CASSPGRGTEAFF; CDR3 DNA: TGTGCCAGCTCACCTGGGAGAGGCACTGAAGCTTTCTTT